These T cell receptor beta chains were read from a single sample in a study of cytomegalovirus exposure and HLA in healthy donors. Produced via immunoSEQ multiplex PCR; TCRdb's table is partial and in-frame only. The profile shows about 150,000 clones, around 88% of them singletons. The sample taken for sequencing was PBMCs. The receptors were sampled from a man between 18 and 35 years old in good health and CMV-seropositive. The CDR3 runs from the conserved cysteine through the conserved F or W. Each record gives: CDR3 length, J gene, V gene, clone size, D gene, CDR3 DNA, CDR3 protein. The D gene is left open where the match is weak. The size entry is marked missing in some rows and otherwise reads once, few, many or a size class.

cdr3_length: 15
j_call: TRBJ2-3
v_call: TRBV9
clone_size: .
d_call: .
cdr3_nt: TGTGCCAGCAGCGTAGAGGATCAGGCCCTCGATACGCAGTATTTT
cdr3_aa: CASSVEDQALDTQYF

cdr3_length: 13
j_call: TRBJ1-2
v_call: TRBV6-1
clone_size: once
d_call: TRBD1
cdr3_nt: TGTGCCAGCAGCACGGACAGGGGATATGGCTACACCTTC
cdr3_aa: CASSTDRGYGYTF

cdr3_length: 12
j_call: TRBJ2-7
v_call: TRBV30
clone_size: .
d_call: TRBD1
cdr3_nt: TGTACCGGGACAGGGGTCTCCTACGAGCAGTACTTC
cdr3_aa: CTGTGVSYEQYF

cdr3_length: 18
j_call: TRBJ2-7
v_call: TRBV19
clone_size: .
d_call: TRBD1
cdr3_nt: TGTGCCAGTAGCTTCAGGGGACAGGGGGCTTCAAACTCCTACGAGCAGTACTTC
cdr3_aa: CASSFRGQGASNSYEQYF

cdr3_length: 15
j_call: TRBJ2-7
v_call: TRBV18
clone_size: .
d_call: TRBD2
cdr3_nt: TGTGCCAGCTCACAGACTAGCGGACCCGGGTACGAGCAGTACTTC
cdr3_aa: CASSQTSGPGYEQYF

cdr3_length: 12
j_call: TRBJ2-7
v_call: TRBV19
clone_size: .
d_call: TRBD2
cdr3_nt: TGTGCCAGTAGCGGGACTAGCGGCGAGCAGTACTTC
cdr3_aa: CASSGTSGEQYF

cdr3_length: 15
j_call: TRBJ2-3
v_call: TRBV13
clone_size: .
d_call: TRBD2
cdr3_nt: TGTGCCAGCAGCGCCCGGGGGGAGACCACAGATACGCAGTATTTT
cdr3_aa: CASSARGETTDTQYF

cdr3_length: 13
j_call: TRBJ1-1
v_call: TRBV6-5
clone_size: .
d_call: .
cdr3_nt: TGTGCCAGCAGCGAAACCTCAGGGCTAGAAGCTTTCTTT
cdr3_aa: CASSETSGLEAFF

cdr3_length: 13
j_call: TRBJ2-7
v_call: TRBV15
clone_size: .
d_call: .
cdr3_nt: TGTGCCACCAGCAGAGAGGACACTTACGAGCAGTACTTC
cdr3_aa: CATSREDTYEQYF

cdr3_length: 12
j_call: TRBJ2-1
v_call: TRBV29-1
clone_size: few
d_call: .
cdr3_nt: TGCAGCGCCCAACCCCAGGGTACTGAGCAGTTCTTC
cdr3_aa: CSAQPQGTEQFF

cdr3_length: 17
j_call: TRBJ2-1
v_call: TRBV27
clone_size: .
d_call: TRBD2
cdr3_nt: TGTGCCAGCAGTCTCTGGACTAGCGGGGGTAAGGGCAATGAGCAGTTCTTC
cdr3_aa: CASSLWTSGGKGNEQFF

cdr3_length: 14
j_call: TRBJ2-5
v_call: TRBV27
clone_size: .
d_call: TRBD2
cdr3_nt: TGTGCCAGCAGTTTGGCTTCGGGAGGAGAGACCCAGTACTTC
cdr3_aa: CASSLASGGETQYF

cdr3_length: 15
j_call: TRBJ2-7
v_call: TRBV18
clone_size: .
d_call: .
cdr3_nt: TGTGCCAGCTCACCACCGTCACAGGCGCCCTACGAGCAGTACTTC
cdr3_aa: CASSPPSQAPYEQYF

cdr3_length: 15
j_call: TRBJ2-3
v_call: TRBV6-1
clone_size: .
d_call: TRBD2
cdr3_nt: TGTGCCAGCAGTGGACTAGCGGGGGGGCCAGATACGCAGTATTTT
cdr3_aa: CASSGLAGGPDTQYF

cdr3_length: 14
j_call: TRBJ2-5
v_call: TRBV5-1
clone_size: .
d_call: TRBD2
cdr3_nt: TGCGCCAGCAGCACCGGGACTAGTATAGAGACCCAGTACTTC
cdr3_aa: CASSTGTSIETQYF

cdr3_length: 14
j_call: TRBJ2-7
v_call: TRBV6-5
clone_size: once
d_call: TRBD1
cdr3_nt: TGTGCCAGCAGATTAGGACAGGGGGCCTACGAGCAGTACTTC
cdr3_aa: CASRLGQGAYEQYF

cdr3_length: 14
j_call: TRBJ1-1
v_call: TRBV7-9
clone_size: few
d_call: .
cdr3_nt: TGTGCCAGCAGACATAATGGAGTTGAAACTGAAGCTTTCTTT
cdr3_aa: CASRHNGVETEAFF

cdr3_length: 16
j_call: TRBJ2-7
v_call: TRBV5-8
clone_size: .
d_call: TRBD2
cdr3_nt: TGTGCCAGCAGCTTAGGGACTAGCGGGGGGGACTACGAGCAGTACTTC
cdr3_aa: CASSLGTSGGDYEQYF

cdr3_length: 15
j_call: TRBJ2-1
v_call: TRBV6-5
clone_size: .
d_call: .
cdr3_nt: TGTGCCAGCAGGACAAGCGGCCGGGGGGCGGATGAGCAGTTCTTC
cdr3_aa: CASRTSGRGADEQFF

cdr3_length: 14
j_call: TRBJ1-1
v_call: TRBV12-5
clone_size: few
d_call: TRBD1
cdr3_nt: TGTGCTAGTGGCCCGGACAGGCGGCGAGGTGAAGCTTTCTTT
cdr3_aa: CASGPDRRRGEAFF

cdr3_length: 15
j_call: TRBJ2-3
v_call: TRBV9
clone_size: .
d_call: .
cdr3_nt: TGTGCCAGCAGCCTCAGGGGGGCGCTCACAGATACGCAGTATTTT
cdr3_aa: CASSLRGALTDTQYF

cdr3_length: 14
j_call: TRBJ2-5
v_call: TRBV10-3
clone_size: .
d_call: TRBD2
cdr3_nt: TGTGCCATCAGTGGGACTAGCGGTCTTGAGACCCAGTACTTC
cdr3_aa: CAISGTSGLETQYF

cdr3_length: 15
j_call: TRBJ2-7
v_call: TRBV18
clone_size: .
d_call: .
cdr3_nt: TGTGCCAGCTCACCGACGGACTTTTCTTCCTACGAGCAGTACTTC
cdr3_aa: CASSPTDFSSYEQYF

cdr3_length: 15
j_call: TRBJ1-1
v_call: TRBV9
clone_size: .
d_call: .
cdr3_nt: TGTGCCAGCAGCGCACTCAGGGGATCGAACACTGAAGCTTTCTTT
cdr3_aa: CASSALRGSNTEAFF

cdr3_length: 13
j_call: TRBJ1-2
v_call: TRBV29-1
clone_size: .
d_call: .
cdr3_nt: TGCAGCGCCGACCCGGGAGGTCGCTATGGCTACACCTTC
cdr3_aa: CSADPGGRYGYTF

cdr3_length: 16
j_call: TRBJ2-1
v_call: TRBV29-1
clone_size: .
d_call: TRBD2
cdr3_nt: TGCAGCGTTGAAGAGGCGCTAGCGGGAGCATACAATGAGCAGTTCTTC
cdr3_aa: CSVEEALAGAYNEQFF

cdr3_length: 15
j_call: TRBJ2-1
v_call: TRBV19
clone_size: .
d_call: .
cdr3_nt: TGTGCCAGTAGTATAAGAACTAGCTCCTACAATGAGCAGTTCTTC
cdr3_aa: CASSIRTSSYNEQFF

cdr3_length: 13
j_call: TRBJ2-3
v_call: TRBV27
clone_size: .
d_call: .
cdr3_nt: TGTGCCAGCAGTTTGAGACTAACAGATACGCAGTATTTT
cdr3_aa: CASSLRLTDTQYF

cdr3_length: 15
j_call: TRBJ2-1
v_call: TRBV6-5
clone_size: .
d_call: TRBD2
cdr3_nt: TGTGCCAGCAGTACGGAGGCGGGAGCGCTCAATGAGCAGTTCTTC
cdr3_aa: CASSTEAGALNEQFF

cdr3_length: 15
j_call: TRBJ2-7
v_call: TRBV19
clone_size: .
d_call: TRBD1
cdr3_nt: TGTGCCAGTAGTGCCCCGGGACAGGGGTTTTACGAGCAGTACTTC
cdr3_aa: CASSAPGQGFYEQYF

cdr3_length: 14
j_call: TRBJ1-3
v_call: TRBV19
clone_size: .
d_call: .
cdr3_nt: TGTGCCAGTAGTATCGACAGTTCTGGAAACACCATATATTTT
cdr3_aa: CASSIDSSGNTIYF

cdr3_length: 14
j_call: TRBJ2-7
v_call: TRBV5-1
clone_size: .
d_call: TRBD2
cdr3_nt: TGCGCCAGCACCCCGGGACTAGGAACCTACGAGCAGTACTTC
cdr3_aa: CASTPGLGTYEQYF

cdr3_length: 13
j_call: TRBJ1-3
v_call: TRBV2
clone_size: .
d_call: .
cdr3_nt: TGTGCCAGCAGTGCTCAGGGTAGAAACACCATATATTTT
cdr3_aa: CASSAQGRNTIYF

cdr3_length: 12
j_call: TRBJ1-2
v_call: TRBV29-1
clone_size: .
d_call: TRBD1
cdr3_nt: TGCAGCGCCCTTTGGGGACAGCAAGGCTACACCTTC
cdr3_aa: CSALWGQQGYTF

cdr3_length: 15
j_call: TRBJ2-2
v_call: TRBV15
clone_size: .
d_call: .
cdr3_nt: TGTGCCACCAGCAGAGACCTCCAGGGGACCGGGGAGCTGTTTTTT
cdr3_aa: CATSRDLQGTGELFF

cdr3_length: 17
j_call: TRBJ2-7
v_call: TRBV19
clone_size: .
d_call: TRBD1
cdr3_nt: TGTGCCAGTAGTATAGATCTCGGACAGGGGGGGACCTACGAGCAGTACTTC
cdr3_aa: CASSIDLGQGGTYEQYF

cdr3_length: 16
j_call: TRBJ1-4
v_call: TRBV5-6
clone_size: .
d_call: .
cdr3_nt: TGTGCCAGCAGCTTGGCGGGAGGGGCCGGAAATGAAAAACTGTTTTTT
cdr3_aa: CASSLAGGAGNEKLFF

cdr3_length: 15
j_call: TRBJ2-7
v_call: TRBV5-1
clone_size: .
d_call: TRBD2
cdr3_nt: TGCGCCAGCAGCTTGAAAACGGGAGGGCCCCACGAGCAGTACTTC
cdr3_aa: CASSLKTGGPHEQYF

cdr3_length: 13
j_call: TRBJ2-7
v_call: TRBV5-5
clone_size: once
d_call: TRBD1
cdr3_nt: TGTGCCAGCAGCTTGAGGGGGCTATACGAGCAGTACTTC
cdr3_aa: CASSLRGLYEQYF

cdr3_length: 15
j_call: TRBJ2-2
v_call: TRBV5-1
clone_size: .
d_call: .
cdr3_nt: TGCGCCAGCAGCTTGAGCCTCCGGGGCACCGGGGAGCTGTTTTTT
cdr3_aa: CASSLSLRGTGELFF

cdr3_length: 17
j_call: TRBJ1-2
v_call: TRBV27
clone_size: .
d_call: .
cdr3_nt: TGTGCCAGCAGTTTGCGGGGAGGTGTTGATCGTTTCTATGGCTACACCTTC
cdr3_aa: CASSLRGGVDRFYGYTF

cdr3_length: 16
j_call: TRBJ2-1
v_call: TRBV11-2
clone_size: .
d_call: TRBD2
cdr3_nt: TGTGCCAGCACCCCAAATCCTAGGGAGGGATACAATGAGCAGTTCTTC
cdr3_aa: CASTPNPREGYNEQFF

cdr3_length: 13
j_call: TRBJ2-3
v_call: TRBV27
clone_size: .
d_call: TRBD2
cdr3_nt: TGTGCCAGCTCTGGCGGGAGGGCAGATACGCAGTATTTT
cdr3_aa: CASSGGRADTQYF

cdr3_length: 11
j_call: TRBJ2-5
v_call: TRBV6-6
clone_size: .
d_call: .
cdr3_nt: TGTGCCAGCAGTCCCGGAGGGACCCAGTACTTC
cdr3_aa: CASSPGGTQYF

cdr3_length: 14
j_call: TRBJ1-2
v_call: TRBV6-5
clone_size: once
d_call: .
cdr3_nt: TGTGCCAGCAGAGGAACCGGGACACCCTATGGCTACACCTTC
cdr3_aa: CASRGTGTPYGYTF

cdr3_length: 16
j_call: TRBJ2-1
v_call: TRBV5-1
clone_size: .
d_call: TRBD2
cdr3_nt: TGCGCCAGCAGCCCACCCAAGCTAGCGGTGGACAATGAGCAGTTCTTC
cdr3_aa: CASSPPKLAVDNEQFF

cdr3_length: 17
j_call: TRBJ2-7
v_call: TRBV27
clone_size: .
d_call: TRBD2
cdr3_nt: TGTGCCAGCAGTTTAGGGGAAGGCAGCGGGAGCTCCTACGAGCAGTACTTC
cdr3_aa: CASSLGEGSGSSYEQYF

cdr3_length: 14
j_call: TRBJ2-3
v_call: TRBV6-5
clone_size: .
d_call: .
cdr3_nt: TGTGCCAGCCGTAAGGCTACGGGGGCAGATACGCAGTATTTT
cdr3_aa: CASRKATGADTQYF

cdr3_length: 16
j_call: TRBJ2-3
v_call: TRBV6-1
clone_size: .
d_call: TRBD1
cdr3_nt: TGTGCCAGCAGTGTCTCAGGGGGCACGGTGGCAGATACGCAGTATTTT
cdr3_aa: CASSVSGGTVADTQYF

cdr3_length: 14
j_call: TRBJ1-2
v_call: TRBV5-4
clone_size: .
d_call: TRBD1
cdr3_nt: TGTGCCAGCAGCTTTACAGGGGGCAGCTATGGCTACACCTTC
cdr3_aa: CASSFTGGSYGYTF

cdr3_length: 15
j_call: TRBJ2-1
v_call: TRBV15
clone_size: once
d_call: TRBD2
cdr3_nt: TGTGCCACCAGCTCCCAGCGGGGGGCCTACAATGAGCAGTTCTTC
cdr3_aa: CATSSQRGAYNEQFF

cdr3_length: 12
j_call: TRBJ2-1
v_call: TRBV6-5
clone_size: .
d_call: .
cdr3_nt: TGTGCCAGCAAGAAAAGTAAAGGGACACAGTTCTTC
cdr3_aa: CASKKSKGTQFF

cdr3_length: 14
j_call: TRBJ2-5
v_call: TRBV5-1
clone_size: .
d_call: .
cdr3_nt: TGCGCCAGCAGCTTCGGGAACAACCAAGAGACCCAGTACTTC
cdr3_aa: CASSFGNNQETQYF

cdr3_length: 16
j_call: TRBJ2-3
v_call: TRBV19
clone_size: .
d_call: TRBD2
cdr3_nt: TGTGCCAGTAGTGTTTTAGCGGGGGGAAGCACAGATACGCAGTATTTT
cdr3_aa: CASSVLAGGSTDTQYF

cdr3_length: 20
j_call: TRBJ2-3
v_call: TRBV2
clone_size: .
d_call: TRBD2
cdr3_nt: TGTGCCAGCAGGAAGGGTCGGAATTTTAGCGGGAGGGCCGGGACAGATACGCAGTATTTT
cdr3_aa: CASRKGRNFSGRAGTDTQYF

cdr3_length: 13
j_call: TRBJ2-7
v_call: TRBV6-5
clone_size: once
d_call: .
cdr3_nt: TGTGCCAGCAGGTGGGGGGGGGCTTACGAGCAGTACTTC
cdr3_aa: CASRWGGAYEQYF

cdr3_length: 15
j_call: TRBJ1-5
v_call: TRBV6-5
clone_size: .
d_call: TRBD1
cdr3_nt: TGTGCCAGCAGGCAAGGGACAGGGTACAGTCAGCCCCAGCATTTT
cdr3_aa: CASRQGTGYSQPQHF

cdr3_length: 16
j_call: TRBJ2-1
v_call: TRBV4-3
clone_size: .
d_call: .
cdr3_nt: TGCGCCAGCAGCCAAGATAGGGGGACCTACTACAATGAGCAGTTCTTC
cdr3_aa: CASSQDRGTYYNEQFF

cdr3_length: 13
j_call: TRBJ2-5
v_call: TRBV13
clone_size: .
d_call: .
cdr3_nt: TGTGCCAGCAGCCCCGGGTCTCAAGAGACCCAGTACTTC
cdr3_aa: CASSPGSQETQYF

cdr3_length: 13
j_call: TRBJ1-6
v_call: TRBV25-1
clone_size: few
d_call: .
cdr3_nt: TGTGCCAGCAGGGCCACCTATAATTCACCCCTCCACTTT
cdr3_aa: CASRATYNSPLHF